This T cell receptor (beta chain) is from a study of OX40 agonist ivuxolimab in advanced cancers. As for the study in general: Participants averaged 60 years of age (range roughly 23 to 80) and were roughly 80% male.

Overall study findings and caveats: The study did not work out the antigen specificity of the expanded peripheral T cells.

TCRdb's table, derived via immunoSEQ multiplex PCR, lists solely in-frame clones and lacks some. Of around 60,000 clones in the sample, about 80% were seen once. By share, this clone counts as medium-sized. Its antigen is not identified. Trimming took 3 bases from V and 4 from J, leaving 12 bases between them. The CDR3 length is 14 residues. Germline CDR1 is KGHSH and CDR2 is LQKENI. The V and J genes are TRBV18 and TRBJ1-1, with a weak D call TRBD1 (5 bases). The clonotype originates from an adult with an advanced solid tumor such as melanoma, head and neck, liver or kidney cancer. The specimen was CD4+ or CD8+ T cells sorted from blood, collected in a trial of the OX40 agonist ivuxolimab. The CDR3 spells CASSPGVGGTEAFF. The CDR3 region has the DNA TGTGCCAGCTCACCGGGAGTCGGGGGCACTGAAGCTTTCTTT.